This T cell receptor beta chain was found in a study of T-cell memory formation after mild COVID-19. Broader study findings: Chiefly within CM and EM were the contracting CD4+ clones; CD8+ ones were within EMRA. Whereas later expanders leaned CD4+, clones contracting day 15 to 85 showed a balanced CD4/CD8 makeup. The study detected some responding clones in pre-infection memory, suggesting cross-reactive memory joined.

Constant-segment primers were used for 5'RACE, and the resulting TCR alpha and TCR beta cDNA libraries carried sample barcodes and UMIs. TCRdb fed the 5' RACE reads into MiXCR, producing one record per CDR3 protein. Here the sample spans about 340,000 distinct CDR3 sequences, around a sixth being singletons. This clonotype appeared a few times. The antigen is not known. Trimming shortened V by 1 base and J by 0 bases, and 14 bases separated the two germline ends. CDR1 MNHEY and CDR2 SVGAGI come from the germline V gene. The CDR3 runs 17 residues. Sequencing was performed on PBMCs or a T cell subset sorted from them (not recorded which). V and J are TRBV6-5 and TRBJ2-3; a possible D gene is TRBD2 (7 bases). The sequence was obtained from a man aged 18 to 30 who had mild COVID-19 (a few samples of this study predate the infection). Cell type and time point are not known. CDR3 amino acids: CASSYFGGRASTDTQYF. CDR3 in DNA: TGTGCCAGCAGTTACTTCGGGGGGCGTGCGAGCACAGATACGCAGTATTTT.